These 30 T cell receptor beta chains were all obtained from the same sample, sequenced in a study of spatial heterogeneity in lung cancer. The study's findings and limits: One measure, the expanded intratumoral alpha and beta TCR count, tracked tumor mutation counts.

MiXCR, applied by TCRdb to the 5' RACE reads, yields one record per CDR3 protein. The table includes under 15,000 distinct CDR3 sequences, about 5% detected once. Time point: sample taken at primary tumor resection. Their target antigens are unknown. Sequences were derived from lung tumor tissue, sampled at surgery. These receptors all stem from a male donor with early-stage non-small cell lung cancer.

This clonotype was observed a few times. The V call is TRBV11-2, the J call TRBJ2-2; D call uncertain. Per germline, CDR1 SGHAT and CDR2 FQNNGV. The germline V and J ends were trimmed by 0 bases and 2 bases, with 7 bases remaining between them. This CDR3 comprises 15 residues. The CDR3 DNA reads TGTGCCAGCAGCTTAGACGGCGGCAACACCGGGGAGCTGTTTTTT. It yields the protein CASSLDGGNTGELFF.

In this sample, this clonotype is medium-sized. This chain links TRBV29-1 with TRBJ2-1; D may be TRBD1 (5 bases). V gave up 4 bases and J gave up 9 bases, with 10 bases separating them. CDR1 is SQVTM, CDR2 ANQGSEA, per germline. The CDR3 has 11 residues. The CDR3 bases are TGCAGCGTTGGTGTTAGGGGTGAGCAGTTCTTC. It encodes CSVGVRGEQFF.

V and J are TRBV12-3 or TRBV12-4 and TRBJ1-5; no clear D gene. This CDR3 has 14 residues. Trimming pared 2 bases from V and 5 bases from J, leaving 10 bases between. The CDR3 nucleotides read TGTGCCAGCAGTTTAATGGGCAGCTATCAGCCCCAGCATTTT. Amino acid sequence: CASSLMGSYQPQHF.

At least ten counts were recorded for this clonotype. V is TRBV6-5 and J is TRBJ1-2; 11 nucleotides match TRBD1. The V gene's germline CDR1 is MNHEY and CDR2 SVGAGI. The CDR3 is 15 residues long. With 5 bases clipped from V and 4 bases from J, the junction kept 6 bases outside the gene matches. CDR3: CASSNGTGGSYGYTF. The CDR3 bases are TGTGCCAGCAGTAATGGGACAGGGGGGAGCTATGGCTACACCTTC.

This clonotype was seen ten or more times. The V and J genes are TRBV6-5 and TRBJ1-3; D is ambiguous. CDR1 is MNHEY and CDR2 is SVGAGI in the germline V gene. The CDR3 spans 16 residues. Trimming cost V 2 bases and J 0 bases, with 11 bases left between them. The CDR3 DNA reads TGTGCCAGCAGTTACGACGCAGGTCCCTCTGGAAACACCATATATTTT. Encoded protein: CASSYDAGPSGNTIYF.

This clonotype was recorded at least ten times. The chain has TRBV3-1 and TRBJ1-5; 11 bases are a match to TRBD1. Germline V gives CDR1 LGHDT, CDR2 YNNKEL (reference sequence). J lost 5 bases, V lost 4 bases, and 7 bases had no gene match. The CDR3 covers 16 residues. CDR3 protein: CASSRTGTGGDQPQHF. The DNA of the CDR3 is TGTGCCAGCAGCCGAACCGGGACAGGGGGGGATCAGCCCCAGCATTTT.

Worth noting for this clonotype: A read error may be the cause here, since a much bigger clone is one base away. The genes are TRBV2 and TRBJ2-4, with 9 bases lining up with TRBD1. V shed 5 bases, J shed 8 bases, and the junction held 4 bases outside the gene matches. This CDR3 comprises 13 residues. Germline V gene lookup returns CDR1 SNHLY and CDR2 FYNNEI. CDR3 sequence (DNA): TGTGCCAGCAGTTGGGACAGGGATGACATTCAGTACTTC. Translating it yields CASSWDRDDIQYF.

This clonotype was counted at least ten times. V gene TRBV7-3 combines with J gene TRBJ2-3; either TRBD1 or TRBD2 may fit D (5 bases each). V was shortened by 5 bases and J by 4 bases, with 22 bases between the two germline ends. This CDR3 is built from 17 residues. Germline loops: CDR1 SGHTA, CDR2 FQGTGA. CDR3 nucleotide sequence: TGTGCCAGCAGCGCAGATAAAGGGAGAGGGACCCCAGATACGCAGTATTTT. It translates to CASSADKGRGTPDTQYF.

This clonotype was found many times. The chain has TRBV5-1 and TRBJ2-6; D is uncertain. Germline V lookup: CDR1 SGHRS, CDR2 YFSETQ. V was trimmed by 0 bases and J by 3 bases, leaving 10 bases between them. CDR3 length equals 16 residues. CDR3 DNA: TGCGCCAGCAGCTTGGAGGCAGGCTTTGGGGCCAACGTCCTGACTTTC. The encoded protein is CASSLEAGFGANVLTF.

This clonotype was seen repeatedly, ten times or more. This rearrangement joins TRBV30 to TRBJ2-3; D is perhaps TRBD2 (5 bases). Between the trimmed V and J ends, which lost 2 bases and 3 bases, there was a span of 6 bases. The germline V gene encodes CDR1 GTSNPN and CDR2 SVGIG (reference sequence). The CDR3 length is 12 residues. CDR3 region: CAWSRGTDTQYF. CDR3 nucleotide sequence: TGTGCCTGGAGTCGAGGGACAGATACGCAGTATTTT. The whole variable domain, filled in from reference TRBV30 and TRBJ2-3, reads SQTIHQWPATLVQPVGSPLSLECTVEGTSNPNLYWYRQAAGRGLQLLFYSVGIGQISSEVPQNLSASRPQDRQFILSSKKLLLSDSGFYLCAWSRGTDTQYFGPGTRLTVL.

This clonotype appeared many times. The CDR3 DNA sequence: TGCAGTGCTCCCCGCCCGACGAGGGCAGATACGCAGTATTTT. It translates to CSAPRPTRADTQYF. This chain uses TRBV20-1 with TRBJ2-3, with D tentatively TRBD2 (5 bases). The CDR3 is made up of 14 amino acids. The germline V gene has CDR1 DFQATT and CDR2 SNEGSKA (reference sequence). With 5 bases removed from V and 4 bases from J, the gap between germline ends came to 16 bases.

This clonotype was recorded many times. DNA for the CDR3: TGTGCCAGCAGTTTGGGCACTAATCAGCCCCAGCATTTT. It is translated as CASSLGTNQPQHF. The chain has TRBV12-3 or TRBV12-4 and TRBJ1-5; D not resolved. The CDR3 extends over 13 amino acids. Trimming cost V 3 bases and J 4 bases, with 7 bases left between them.

This clonotype has at least ten counts. This chain uses TRBV30 with TRBJ1-6; D remains unclear. The germline V gene encodes CDR1 GTSNPN and CDR2 SVGIG (reference sequence). The V and J ends lost 0 bases and 7 bases respectively, with 10 bases between them. The CDR3 is 14 residues long. Here the CDR3 reads CAWSVGGRNSPLHF. Here the CDR3 DNA reads TGTGCCTGGAGTGTAGGAGGGAGGAATTCACCCCTCCACTTT.

This clonotype was counted ten times or more. The rearrangement links TRBV11-2 to TRBJ2-1; 15 positions match TRBD2. Germline assignment: CDR1 SGHAT and CDR2 FQNNGV. V shed 5 bases and J 8 bases; nucleotides not matched to a gene: 7. The CDR3 runs 16 residues. This CDR3 reads CASSAGLAGGVDEQFF. As DNA, the CDR3 is TGTGCCAGCAGCGCGGGACTAGCGGGAGGCGTAGATGAGCAGTTCTTC.

This clonotype occurred once. A clone one base away is much larger, so this may be a read error. The CDR3 nucleotides are TGTGCCATCAGTGAGGCGGGAGGCGCAGATACGCAGTATTTT. It is translated as CAISEAGGADTQYF. The rearrangement joins TRBV10-3 to TRBJ2-3; TRBD2 matches 8 bases. Germline V gives CDR1 ENHRY, CDR2 SYGVKD. The length of the CDR3 is 14 residues. Losses at the gene ends were 2 bases for V and 4 bases for J; bases not matched to a gene: 2.

The V call is TRBV7-2, the J call TRBJ2-5; D not certain. Trimming left V 5 bases short and J 4 bases short, with 20 bases between. The germline CDR1 and CDR2 sequences are SGHTA and FQGNSA. The CDR3 contains 16 residues. CDR3: CASSPPGRSRLETQYF. DNA for the CDR3: TGTGCCAGCAGCCCTCCAGGAAGGAGCCGGTTAGAGACCCAGTACTTC.

The table lists this clonotype with many counts. The rearrangement links TRBV4-1 to TRBJ2-7; TRBD2 matches at 10 bases. CDR1 and CDR2 from the germline V gene are MGHRA and YSYEKL. V trimming: 0 bases; J trimming: 4 bases; junction bases outside the gene matches: 6. This CDR3 spans 16 amino acids. For the CDR3, the DNA is TGCGCCAGCAGCCAAGATTTACTAGCGGGGCGTTACGAGCAGTACGTC. It is translated as CASSQDLLAGRYEQYV.

This clonotype has ten or more counts. The chain employs TRBV7-3 and TRBJ1-5; D not resolved. V shed 2 bases and J shed 4 bases, with 6 bases lying between them. The CDR3 length is 13 residues. CDR1 is SGHTA and CDR2 is FQGTGA in the germline V gene. The CDR3 sequence: CASSLWGNQPQHF. The CDR3 coding sequence is TGTGCCAGCAGCTTATGGGGAAATCAGCCCCAGCATTTT.

This clonotype was observed many times. The chain recombines TRBV29-1 with TRBJ2-7; D possibly corresponds to TRBD1 (6 bases). Trimming took 5 bases from V and 5 from J, leaving 16 bases between them. Germline assignment: CDR1 SQVTM and CDR2 ANQGSEA. There are 13 residues in the CDR3. The CDR3 region has the DNA TGCAGCGTTTTGGTAGGGGGACGCGACGAGCAGTACGTC. Translation gives CSVLVGGRDEQYV.

This clonotype was seen a few times. This chain joins TRBV12-3 or TRBV12-4 and TRBJ2-3, with TRBD2 matching over 8 bases. V was pared by 5 bases and J by 3 bases, with 4 bases of the junction left unmatched. The CDR3 consists of 14 residues. CDR3 coding DNA: TGTGCCAGCAGTCATAGCGGGAAGACAGATACGCAGTATTTT. Translated, it gives CASSHSGKTDTQYF.

The CDR3 loop reads CASSRGQGHQPQHF. CDR3 sequence (DNA): TGTGCCAGCAGTCGGGGACAGGGGCACCAGCCCCAGCATTTT. The V call is TRBV12-3 or TRBV12-4, the J call TRBJ1-5, with TRBD1 identical over 10 bases. The V and J ends lost 5 bases and 7 bases, in that order; junction bases with no gene match: 5. CDR3 size: 14 residues.

This clonotype was counted between two and nine times. V gene TRBV7-8 combines with J gene TRBJ2-2; D gene uncertain. Trimming pared 4 bases from V and 8 bases from J, leaving 11 bases between. The CDR3 extends over 13 amino acids. Germline CDR1 and CDR2: SGHVS and FQNEAQ. The CDR3: CASSSDQLGELFF. CDR3 bases: TGTGCCAGCAGCTCGGACCAGCTGGGGGAGCTGTTTTTT.

The sample holds many counts of this clonotype. The genes are TRBV6-5 and TRBJ2-1; 9 bases agree with TRBD2. The CDR3 contains 16 residues. V shed 6 bases and J 7 bases; nucleotides not matched to a gene: 13. Germline CDR1 and CDR2: MNHEY and SVGAGI. The CDR3 sequence: CASRVETGLARNEQFF. The DNA of the CDR3 is TGTGCCAGCAGGGTAGAAACTGGACTAGCGCGGAATGAGCAGTTCTTC.

In its sample, this clonotype was seen many times. This rearrangement joins TRBV29-1 to TRBJ1-1; D is uncertain. The germline CDR1 and CDR2 sequences are SQVTM and ANQGSEA. V gave up 4 bases and J gave up 0 bases, with 9 bases separating them. CDR3 length: 13 residues. This CDR3 is CSVGLQMNTEAFF. The CDR3 DNA reads TGCAGCGTTGGACTACAGATGAACACTGAAGCTTTCTTT.

The chain carries TRBV5-6 and TRBJ2-1; D may be TRBD2 (5 bases). V was pared by 1 base and J by 9 bases, with 11 bases between. The germline gives CDR1 SGHDT, CDR2 YYEEEE. CDR3 length: 13 amino acids. The CDR3 here is CASSLTLAGEQFF. The CDR3 coding sequence is TGTGCCAGCAGCTTGACGCTAGCTGGTGAGCAGTTCTTC.

This clonotype showed up many times. The rearrangement links TRBV19 to TRBJ2-2; TRBD2 matches at 14 bases. CDR1 LNHDA and CDR2 SQIVND come from the germline V gene (reference sequence). This CDR3 has 16 residues. Unmatched junction bases numbered 10, after V lost 9 bases and J lost 7 bases. CDR3 sequence reads: CASSDGLAGGVGELFF. CDR3 nucleotide sequence: TGTGCCAGCAGCGATGGACTAGCGGGAGGCGTCGGGGAGCTGTTTTTT.

This clonotype was detected ten times or more. The chain joins TRBV7-2 to TRBJ1-2; D is unclear. The CDR3 runs 12 residues. Germline V gives CDR1 SGHTA, CDR2 FQGNSA. V was trimmed by 4 bases and J by 7 bases, leaving 10 bases between them. The CDR3 nucleotides read TGTGCCAGCAGCTCCCAGAGACGTGGCTACACCTTC. Its protein is CASSSQRRGYTF.

This clonotype was counted many times. V gene TRBV5-1 combines with J gene TRBJ2-6; no definite D call. Germline-derived CDR1 and CDR2 are SGHRS and YFSETQ. This CDR3 comprises 15 residues. V was shortened by 4 bases and J by 0 bases, with 8 bases between the two germline ends. CDR3 residues: CASSQLGSGANVLTF. The CDR3 nucleotides are TGCGCCAGCAGCCAACTCGGCTCTGGGGCCAACGTCCTGACTTTC.

The rearrangement uses TRBV7-2 and TRBJ2-4; no firm D call. CDR3 length: 14 amino acids. With 6 bases removed from V and 3 bases from J, the gap between germline ends came to 12 bases. Germline values: CDR1 SGHTA, CDR2 FQGNSA. As DNA, the CDR3 is TGTGCCAGCAGAGAAACTACGGACAAAAACATTCAGTACTTC. Amino acids: CASRETTDKNIQYF.

In this sample, this clonotype turned up many times. The genes are TRBV28 and TRBJ2-7, with 8 bases identical to TRBD2. This CDR3 has 12 residues. The germline gives CDR1 MDHEN, CDR2 SYDVKM. With V trimmed by 6 bases and J by 12 bases, 10 bases remained unmatched. The CDR3 DNA is TGTGCCAGCAGCCCAACTAGCGGTGGCTTGTACGTC. This gives the protein CASSPTSGGLYV.